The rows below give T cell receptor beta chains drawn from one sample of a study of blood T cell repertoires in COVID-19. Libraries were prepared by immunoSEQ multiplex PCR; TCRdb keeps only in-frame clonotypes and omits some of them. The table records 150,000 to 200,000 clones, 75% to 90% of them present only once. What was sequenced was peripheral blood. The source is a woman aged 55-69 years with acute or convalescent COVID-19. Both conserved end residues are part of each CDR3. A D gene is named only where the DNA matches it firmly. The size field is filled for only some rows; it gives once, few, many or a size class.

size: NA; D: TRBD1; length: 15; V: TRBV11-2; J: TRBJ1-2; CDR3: CASSSRTGGNYGYTF; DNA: TGTGCCAGCAGCTCCCGGACAGGGGGGAACTATGGCTACACCTTC
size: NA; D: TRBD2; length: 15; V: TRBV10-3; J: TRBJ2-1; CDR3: CAISEGVAGDNEQFF; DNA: TGTGCCATCAGTGAGGGGGTAGCGGGGGACAATGAGCAGTTCTTC
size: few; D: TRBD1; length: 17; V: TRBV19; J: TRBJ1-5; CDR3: CADTPGQGPGSNQPQHF; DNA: TGTGCGGACACACCGGGACAGGGTCCAGGAAGCAATCAGCCCCAGCATTTT
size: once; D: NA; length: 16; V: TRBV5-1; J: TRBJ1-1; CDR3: CASSLGAGAVGTEAFF; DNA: TGCGCCAGCAGCTTAGGGGCAGGGGCGGTGGGGACTGAAGCTTTCTTT
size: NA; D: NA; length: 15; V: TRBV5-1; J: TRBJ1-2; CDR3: CASSTEVGLDGGYTF; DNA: TGCGCCAGCAGCACGGAGGTTGGGCTCGACGGTGGCTACACCTTC
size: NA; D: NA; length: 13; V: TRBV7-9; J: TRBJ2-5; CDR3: CASKRDTGETQYF; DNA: TGTGCCAGCAAGCGGGACACTGGGGAGACCCAGTACTTC
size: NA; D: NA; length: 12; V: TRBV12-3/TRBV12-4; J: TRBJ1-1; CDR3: CASGPNGGRAFF; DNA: TGTGCCAGCGGTCCTAACGGGGGTAGAGCTTTCTTT
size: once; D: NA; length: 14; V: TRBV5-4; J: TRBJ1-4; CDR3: CASSLSGDDEKLFF; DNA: TGTGCCAGCAGCTTGTCGGGGGACGATGAAAAACTGTTTTTT
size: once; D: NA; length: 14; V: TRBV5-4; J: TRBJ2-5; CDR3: CASSLGLREETQYF; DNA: TGTGCCAGCAGCTTGGGACTAAGAGAAGAGACCCAGTACTTC
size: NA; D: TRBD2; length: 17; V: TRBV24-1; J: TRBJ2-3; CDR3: CATSDPLSGGVTDTQYF; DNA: TGTGCCACCAGTGACCCCCTTAGCGGGGGGGTCACAGATACGCAGTATTTT
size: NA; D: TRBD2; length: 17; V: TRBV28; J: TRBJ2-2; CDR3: CASSSPSGRGNTGELFF; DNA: TGTGCCAGCAGCTCTCCTAGCGGGAGGGGTAACACCGGGGAGCTGTTTTTT
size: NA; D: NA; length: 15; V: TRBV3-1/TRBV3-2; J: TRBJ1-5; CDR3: CASSQGQQSNQPQHF; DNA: TGTGCCAGCAGCCAAGGACAACAGAGCAATCAGCCCCAGCATTTT
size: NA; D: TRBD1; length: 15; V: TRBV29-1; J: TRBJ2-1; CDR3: CSVPPDRGSYNEQFF; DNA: TGCAGCGTCCCTCCCGACAGGGGCTCCTACAATGAGCAGTTCTTC
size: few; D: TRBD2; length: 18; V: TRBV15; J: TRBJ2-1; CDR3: CATSRDPQAGGVGGQQFF; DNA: TGTGCCACCAGCAGAGATCCGCAAGCGGGAGGGGTAGGGGGTCAGCAGTTCTTC
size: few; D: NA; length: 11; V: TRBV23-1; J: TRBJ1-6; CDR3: CASSRGSPLHF; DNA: TGCGCCAGCAGCCGGGGGTCACCCCTCCACTTT
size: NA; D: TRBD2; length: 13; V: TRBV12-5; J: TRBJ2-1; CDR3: CASALAGADEQFF; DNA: TGTGCTAGTGCTCTCGCGGGAGCCGATGAGCAGTTCTTC
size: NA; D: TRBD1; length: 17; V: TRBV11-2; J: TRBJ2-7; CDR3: CASSLERTGGAGAEQYF; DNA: TGTGCCAGCAGCTTAGAACGGACAGGGGGCGCAGGGGCCGAGCAGTACTTC
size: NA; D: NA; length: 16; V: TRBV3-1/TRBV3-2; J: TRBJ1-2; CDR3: CASSPTLSGGNYGYTF; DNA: TGTGCCAGCAGTCCTACCTTGAGCGGAGGGAACTATGGCTACACCTTC
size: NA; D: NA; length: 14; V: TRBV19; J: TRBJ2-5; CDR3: CASSARDFQETQYF; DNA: TGTGCCAGTAGTGCCCGGGACTTCCAAGAGACCCAGTACTTC
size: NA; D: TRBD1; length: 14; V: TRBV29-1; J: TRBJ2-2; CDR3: CSALSGGRTGELFF; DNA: TGCAGCGCTCTATCAGGGGGCCGGACCGGGGAGCTGTTTTTT
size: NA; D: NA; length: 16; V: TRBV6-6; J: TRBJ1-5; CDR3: CASSYGIRVLNQPQHF; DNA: TGTGCCAGCAGTTACGGGATCAGGGTACTAAATCAGCCCCAGCATTTT
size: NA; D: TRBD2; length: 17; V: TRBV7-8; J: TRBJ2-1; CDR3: CASSRNKEVAGGNEQFF; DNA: TGTGCCAGCAGCCGGAACAAAGAGGTAGCGGGAGGCAATGAGCAGTTCTTC
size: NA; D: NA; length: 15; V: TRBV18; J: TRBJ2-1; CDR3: CASSPLPNGFNEQFF; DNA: TGTGCCAGCTCACCACTACCAAACGGGTTCAATGAGCAGTTCTTC
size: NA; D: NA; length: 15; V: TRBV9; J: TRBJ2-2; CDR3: CASSVSQGQAGELFF; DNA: TGTGCCAGCAGCGTAAGTCAGGGGCAGGCCGGGGAGCTGTTTTTT
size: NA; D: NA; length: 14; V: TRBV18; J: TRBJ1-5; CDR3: CASSPGLKDQPQHF; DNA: TGTGCCAGCTCCCCAGGACTAAAAGATCAGCCCCAGCATTTT
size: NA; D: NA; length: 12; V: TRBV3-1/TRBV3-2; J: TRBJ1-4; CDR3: CASSHRGQRLFF; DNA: TGTGCCAGCAGCCACCGAGGACAGAGACTGTTTTTT